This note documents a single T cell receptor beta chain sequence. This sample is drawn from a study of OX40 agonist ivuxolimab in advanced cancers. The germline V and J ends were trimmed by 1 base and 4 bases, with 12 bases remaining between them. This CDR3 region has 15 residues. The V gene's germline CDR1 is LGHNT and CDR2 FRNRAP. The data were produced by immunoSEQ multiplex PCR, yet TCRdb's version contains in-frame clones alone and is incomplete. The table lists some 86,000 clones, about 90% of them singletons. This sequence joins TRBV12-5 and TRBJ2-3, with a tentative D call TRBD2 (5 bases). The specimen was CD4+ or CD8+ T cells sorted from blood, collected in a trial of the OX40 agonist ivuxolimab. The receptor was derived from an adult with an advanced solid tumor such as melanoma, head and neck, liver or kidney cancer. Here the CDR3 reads CASGLGRGRPDTQYF. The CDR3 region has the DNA TGTGCTAGTGGTTTGGGACGCGGGCGGCCAGATACGCAGTATTTT. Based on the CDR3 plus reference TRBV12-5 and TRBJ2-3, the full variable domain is DARVTQTPRHKVTEMGQEVTMRCQPILGHNTVFWYRQTMMQGLELLAYFRNRAPLDDSGMPKDRFSAEMPDATLATLKIQPSEPRDSAVYFCASGLGRGRPDTQYFGPGTRLTVL.